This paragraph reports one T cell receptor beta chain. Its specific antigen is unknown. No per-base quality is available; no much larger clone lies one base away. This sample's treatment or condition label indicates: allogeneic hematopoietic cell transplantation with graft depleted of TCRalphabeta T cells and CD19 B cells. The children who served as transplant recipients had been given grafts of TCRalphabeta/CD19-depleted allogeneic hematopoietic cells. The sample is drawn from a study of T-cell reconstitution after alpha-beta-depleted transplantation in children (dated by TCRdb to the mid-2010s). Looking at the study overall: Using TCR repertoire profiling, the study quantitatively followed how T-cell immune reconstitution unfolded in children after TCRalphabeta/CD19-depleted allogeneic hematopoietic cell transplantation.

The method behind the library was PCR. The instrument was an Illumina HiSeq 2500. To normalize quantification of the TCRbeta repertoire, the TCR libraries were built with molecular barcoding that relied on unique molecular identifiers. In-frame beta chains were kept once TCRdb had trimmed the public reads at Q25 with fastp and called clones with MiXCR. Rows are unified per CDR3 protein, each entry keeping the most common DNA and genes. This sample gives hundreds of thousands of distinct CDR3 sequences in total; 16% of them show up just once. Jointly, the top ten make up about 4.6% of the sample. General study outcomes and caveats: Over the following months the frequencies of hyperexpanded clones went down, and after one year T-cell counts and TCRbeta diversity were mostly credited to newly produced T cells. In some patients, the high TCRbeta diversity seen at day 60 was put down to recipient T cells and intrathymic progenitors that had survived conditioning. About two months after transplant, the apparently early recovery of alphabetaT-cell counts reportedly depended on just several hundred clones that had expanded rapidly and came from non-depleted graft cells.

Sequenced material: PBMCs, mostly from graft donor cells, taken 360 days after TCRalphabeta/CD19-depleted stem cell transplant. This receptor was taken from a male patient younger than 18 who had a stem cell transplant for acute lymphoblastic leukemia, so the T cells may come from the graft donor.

CDR3 region: CSATLDRGGTQYF. The bases are TGCAGTGCAACACTTGACAGGGGCGGGACCCAGTACTTC. The rearranged chain carries TRBV20-1 and TRBJ2-5, and 8 junctional nucleotides match TRBD1. Trimming takes 6 bases off V and 7 bases off J; junction bases not matched to a gene: 10. As encoded in the germline V gene (reference sequence), CDR1 is DFQATT while CDR2 is SNEGSKA. The CDR3 spans 13 residues, from the cysteine through the phenylalanine. Only the CDR3 part of the read is kept: 39 bases, read in frame from the first base.